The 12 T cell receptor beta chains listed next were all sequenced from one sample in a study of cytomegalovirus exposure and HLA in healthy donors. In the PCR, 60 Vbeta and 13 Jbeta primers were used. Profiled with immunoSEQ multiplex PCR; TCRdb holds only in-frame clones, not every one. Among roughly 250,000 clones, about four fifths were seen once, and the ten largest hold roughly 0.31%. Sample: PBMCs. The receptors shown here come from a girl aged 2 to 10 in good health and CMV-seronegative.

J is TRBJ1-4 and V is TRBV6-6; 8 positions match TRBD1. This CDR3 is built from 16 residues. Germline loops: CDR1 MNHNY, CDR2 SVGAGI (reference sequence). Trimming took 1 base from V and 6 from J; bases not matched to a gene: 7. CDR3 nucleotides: TGTGCCAGCAGTTACTTAGACCCGACAGGGGATGAAAAACTGTTTTTT. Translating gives CASSYLDPTGDEKLFF.

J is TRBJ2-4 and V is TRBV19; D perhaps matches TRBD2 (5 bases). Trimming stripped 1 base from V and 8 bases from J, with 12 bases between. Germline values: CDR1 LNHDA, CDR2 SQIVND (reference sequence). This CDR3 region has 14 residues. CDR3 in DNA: TGTGCCAGTAGTATAGTCTTGAGGCGGGACATTCAGTACTTC. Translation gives CASSIVLRRDIQYF.

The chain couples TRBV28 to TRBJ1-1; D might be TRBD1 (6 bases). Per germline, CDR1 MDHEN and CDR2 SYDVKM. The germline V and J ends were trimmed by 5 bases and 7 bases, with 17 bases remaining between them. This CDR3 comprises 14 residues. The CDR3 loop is CASSPTLGGGEAFF. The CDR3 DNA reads TGTGCCAGCAGTCCTACCCTGGGAGGGGGTGAAGCTTTCTTT. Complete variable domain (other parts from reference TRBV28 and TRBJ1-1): DVKVTQSSRYLVKRTGEKVFLECVQDMDHENMFWYRQDPGLGLRLIYFSYDVKMKEKGDIPEGYSVSREKKERFSLILESASTNQTSMYLCASSPTLGGGEAFFGQGTRLTVV.

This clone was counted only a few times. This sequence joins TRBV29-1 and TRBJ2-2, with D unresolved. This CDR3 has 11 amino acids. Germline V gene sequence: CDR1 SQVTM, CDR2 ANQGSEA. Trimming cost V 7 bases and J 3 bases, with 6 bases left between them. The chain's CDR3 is CSALDTGELFF. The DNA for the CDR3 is TGCAGCGCCCTTGACACCGGGGAGCTGTTTTTT.

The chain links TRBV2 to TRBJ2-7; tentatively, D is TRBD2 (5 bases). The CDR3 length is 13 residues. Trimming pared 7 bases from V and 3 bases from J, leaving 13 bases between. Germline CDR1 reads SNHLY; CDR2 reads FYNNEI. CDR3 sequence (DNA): TGTGCCAGCACGGGTAGCGCATACTACGAGCAGTACTTC. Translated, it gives CASTGSAYYEQYF.

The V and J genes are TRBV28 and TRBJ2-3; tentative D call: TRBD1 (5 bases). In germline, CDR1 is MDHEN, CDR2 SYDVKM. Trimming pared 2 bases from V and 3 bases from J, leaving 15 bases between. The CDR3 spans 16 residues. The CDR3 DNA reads TGTGCCAGCAGTTTAGGGGCAGGTTCGCTAACAGATACGCAGTATTTT. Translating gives CASSLGAGSLTDTQYF.

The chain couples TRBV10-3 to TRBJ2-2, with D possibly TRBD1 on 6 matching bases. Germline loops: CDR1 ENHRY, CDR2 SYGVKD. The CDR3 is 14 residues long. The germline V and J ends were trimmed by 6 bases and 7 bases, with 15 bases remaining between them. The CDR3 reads CAISNRVHGGELFF. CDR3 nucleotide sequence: TGTGCCATCAGCAACAGGGTGCATGGCGGGGAGCTGTTTTTT.

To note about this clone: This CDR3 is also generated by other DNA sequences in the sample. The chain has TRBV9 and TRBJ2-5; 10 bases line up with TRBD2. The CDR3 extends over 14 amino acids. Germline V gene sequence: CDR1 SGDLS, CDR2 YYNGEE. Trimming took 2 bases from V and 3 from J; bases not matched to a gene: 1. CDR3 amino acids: CASSVSGGEETQYF. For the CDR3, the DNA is TGTGCCAGCAGCGTCAGCGGGGGGGAAGAGACCCAGTACTTC.

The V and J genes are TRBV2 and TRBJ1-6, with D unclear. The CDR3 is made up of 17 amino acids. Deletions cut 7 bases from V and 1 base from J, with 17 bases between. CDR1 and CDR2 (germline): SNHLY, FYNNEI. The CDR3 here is CASNGVGGSSYNSPLHF. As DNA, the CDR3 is TGTGCCAGCAATGGGGTTGGAGGGAGTTCCTATAATTCACCCCTCCACTTT. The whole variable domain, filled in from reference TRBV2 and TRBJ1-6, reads EPEVTQTPSHQVTQMGQEVILRCVPISNHLYFYWYRQILGQKVEFLVSFYNNEISEKSEIFDDQFSVERPDGSNFTLKIRSTKLEDSAMYFCASNGVGGSSYNSPLHFGNGTRLTVT.

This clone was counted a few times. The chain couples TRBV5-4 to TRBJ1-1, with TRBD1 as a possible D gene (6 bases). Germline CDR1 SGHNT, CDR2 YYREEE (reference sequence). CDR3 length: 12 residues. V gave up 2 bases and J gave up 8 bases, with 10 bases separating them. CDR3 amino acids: CASSFTGREAFF. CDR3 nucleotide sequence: TGTGCCAGCAGCTTTACAGGGCGCGAAGCTTTCTTT.

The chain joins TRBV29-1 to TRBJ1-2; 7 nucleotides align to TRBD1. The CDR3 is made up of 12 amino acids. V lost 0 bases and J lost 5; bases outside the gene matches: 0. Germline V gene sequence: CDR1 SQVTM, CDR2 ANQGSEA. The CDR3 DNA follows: TGCAGCGTTGAAGAGACAGGGTATGGCTACACCTTC. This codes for CSVEETGYGYTF. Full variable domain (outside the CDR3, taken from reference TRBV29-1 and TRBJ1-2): SAVISQKPSRDICQRGTSLTIQCQVDSQVTMMFWYRQQPGQSLTLIATANQGSEATYESGFVIDKFPISRPNLTFSTLTVSNMSPEDSSIYLCSVEETGYGYTFGSGTRLTVV.

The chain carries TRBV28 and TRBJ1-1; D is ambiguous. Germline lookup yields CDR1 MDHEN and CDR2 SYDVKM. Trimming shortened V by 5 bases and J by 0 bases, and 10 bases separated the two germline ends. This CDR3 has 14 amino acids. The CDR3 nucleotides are TGTGCCAGCAGTGAGGGAATGATGAACACTGAAGCTTTCTTT. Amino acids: CASSEGMMNTEAFF. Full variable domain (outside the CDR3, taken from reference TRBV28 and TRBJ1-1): DVKVTQSSRYLVKRTGEKVFLECVQDMDHENMFWYRQDPGLGLRLIYFSYDVKMKEKGDIPEGYSVSREKKERFSLILESASTNQTSMYLCASSEGMMNTEAFFGQGTRLTVV.